A single sample gave rise to the 23 T cell receptor beta chains below, sequenced in a study of tumor and adjacent non-tumor tissue in lung cancer. TCRbeta libraries were built with three rounds of nested PCR, modified from ARM-PCR. TCRdb ran MiXCR on the multiplex PCR reads and lists one entry per CDR3 protein. In the table there are some 80,000 distinct CDR3 sequences, over 65% of which are singletons. This sample's RNA came from whole unsorted tissue. More than 3 cm separated this lung sample from the edge of the tumor. Specimen: distant non-tumor lung tissue. Every receptor here comes from a man between 65 and 85 years old with non-small cell lung cancer.

As concerns this clonotype: Germline and junction disagree at one end, which may indicate a read error. This chain links TRBV12-3 or TRBV12-4 with TRBJ2-5; 7 nucleotides agree with TRBD2. There are 15 residues in the CDR3. The CDR3 is CASSGLAEVMETHYF. The CDR3 DNA follows: TGTGCCAGCAGCGGGCTAGCGGAAGTGATGGAGACCCACTACTTC.

This clonotype has a handful of counts. A much larger clone differs by one base, so this may be a read error. The chain is built from TRBV4-2 and TRBJ1-1; no clear D. Trimming took 4 bases from V and 8 from J, leaving 17 bases between them. Germline V lookup: CDR1 LGHNA, CDR2 YNFKEQ. This CDR3 has 14 amino acids. CDR3 sequence: CASSPDQTTGEAFF. CDR3 DNA sequence: TGTGCCAGCAGCCCCGACCAAACGACCGGAGAAGCTTTCTTT.

In regard to this clonotype: Germline and junction disagree at one end, which may indicate a read error. J is TRBJ1-6 and V is TRBV11-2, with TRBD1 matching over 7 bases. Germline lookup yields CDR1 SGHAT and CDR2 FQNNGV. The CDR3 contains 15 residues. The CDR3 loop is CASSPGTAYNSPLHF. The CDR3 DNA is TGTGCCAGCAGCCCCGGGACAGCGTATAATTCGCCCCTCCACTTT.

Worth noting for this clonotype: It is likely a read error, because the conserved phenylalanine at the end of the CDR3 is missing. CDR3 nucleotide sequence: TGTGCCAGCAGGCTGGATAGCGGAGACTTCGGGGGCGAGCAGTACTTA. Translation: CASRLDSGDFGGEQYL. The chain combines TRBV12-3 or TRBV12-4 with TRBJ2-7, with a weak D call TRBD2 (6 bases). V was shortened by 6 bases and J by 6 bases, with 24 bases between the two germline ends. The CDR3 is 16 residues long.

As concerns this clonotype: The junction shows a germline mismatch at one end, possibly a read error. CDR3 region: CATSLRLGAGERYF. The DNA for the CDR3 is TGTGCCACCAGTTTAAGACTGGGGGCGGGGGAGCGGTACTTC. This sequence joins TRBV5-4 and TRBJ2-7, with D maybe TRBD2 (7 bases). The germline V gene has CDR1 SGHNT and CDR2 YYREEE (reference sequence). CDR3 length equals 14 residues.

This clonotype has just a few counts. The V and J genes are TRBV28 and TRBJ1-1, with TRBD1 matching 7 bases. V was clipped by 3 bases and J by 1 base; unmatched bases: 5. The CDR3 runs 15 residues. Germline V gene lookup returns CDR1 MDHEN and CDR2 SYDVKM. CDR3 protein: CASSFTGQTNTEAFF. The DNA of the CDR3 is TGTGCCAGCAGTTTTACGGGACAGACGAACACTGAAGCTTTCTTT.

In the case of this clonotype: No conserved phenylalanine or tryptophan ends this CDR3, so it is likely a read error. This chain links TRBV10-1 with TRBJ2-7, with 9 bases fitting TRBD1. With V trimmed by 0 bases and J by 9 bases, 12 bases remained unmatched. The CDR3 extends over 16 amino acids. The germline CDR1 and CDR2 sequences are WNHNN and SYGVQD (reference sequence). The CDR3 DNA sequence: TGCGCCAGCAGTGAGTCGAAGACAGGGGGAAGGTGCGTGCAGTACTTA. Translation: CASSESKTGGRCVQYL.

On this clonotype itself: In this CDR3 the conserved last residue, phenylalanine or tryptophan, is missing, so a read error is likely. The chain is built from TRBV11-2 and TRBJ1-3, with D possibly TRBD1 on 6 matching bases. The V end lost 5 bases, the J end lost 8 bases, and 16 bases lay between the germline ends. Per the germline V gene, CDR1 is SGHAT and CDR2 is FQNNGV. The CDR3 consists of 14 residues. The CDR3 region has the DNA TGTGCCAGCAGCATAGTGGGACCAGGGGACACCATATATTCT. Translated, it gives CASSIVGPGDTIYS.

Concerning this clonotype itself: The junction does not match germline at one end; this may be a read error. The V and J genes are TRBV28 and TRBJ2-3; no definite D call. From germline, CDR1 is MDHEN and CDR2 SYDVKM. The CDR3 spans 12 residues. CDR3 protein: CASSSPQDTRYF. In DNA form, the CDR3 reads TGTGCCAGCAGTTCCCCTCAAGATACGCGATACTTT.

A word on this clonotype: One base away lies a much larger clone, so this may be a sequencing read error. The chain links TRBV12-3 or TRBV12-4 to TRBJ1-4; D gene ambiguous. This CDR3 has 14 amino acids. Here the CDR3 reads CASSLGATNEKQFF. Written as DNA, the CDR3 is TGTGCCAGCAGTTTAGGTGCAACTAATGAAAAACAGTTTTTT.

About this clonotype itself: The junction departs from the called germline gene at one end, perhaps through a read error. The gene calls are TRBV6-6 and TRBJ1-2, with a tentative D call TRBD1 (6 bases). This CDR3 has 14 residues. The V gene's germline CDR1 is MNHNY and CDR2 SVGAGI (reference sequence). The CDR3 is CASSTPRTVGGYIF. The CDR3 bases are TGTGCCAGCAGTACTCCCAGGACAGTGGGCGGCTACATCTTC.

Remarks on this clonotype: A read error is likely, as this CDR3 ends without the conserved phenylalanine or tryptophan. This chain uses TRBV11-3 with TRBJ2-7; 10 nucleotides align to TRBD1. The CDR3 spans 14 residues. Germline loops: CDR1 SGHNT, CDR2 YENEEA. J lost 7 bases, V lost 4 bases, and 7 bases had no gene match. The CDR3 nucleotides are TGTGCCAGCAGCTCCTCCGGGACAGGGGTAGAGCAGTACCTC. It is translated as CASSSSGTGVEQYL.

Concerning this clonotype itself: One end of the junction is discordant with germline, which a read error may explain. The chain combines TRBV4-1 with TRBJ2-7; the match to TRBD2 covers 11 bases. This CDR3 is 16 amino acids long. The germline V gene encodes CDR1 MGHRA and CDR2 YSYEKL. The CDR3 spells CAISRTLAGDGNEQYF. CDR3 coding DNA: TGCGCCATCAGCCGGACACTAGCGGGAGATGGGAACGAGCAGTACTTC.

The genes are TRBV20-1 and TRBJ1-2; D possibly corresponds to TRBD1 (6 bases). Trimming took 4 bases from V and 7 from J, leaving 19 bases between them. CDR1 is DFQATT, CDR2 SNEGSKA, per germline (reference sequence). The CDR3 runs to 14 residues. The DNA for the CDR3 is TGCAGTGCTACCGGGGTTTTGGTGGGGGCTGGCTACACCTTC. This translates into CSATGVLVGAGYTF.

Remarks on this clonotype: At one end the junction does not follow the germline gene, possibly because of a read error. This chain links TRBV12-3 or TRBV12-4 with TRBJ2-7; 11 bases are shared with TRBD2. There are 15 residues in the CDR3. CDR3 amino acids: CARSSTSGRPYEQYF. Written as DNA, the CDR3 is TGTGCCAGGAGTTCCACTAGCGGGAGACCCTACGAGCAGTACTTC.

This clonotype was detected ten times or more. A much larger clone is a single base away; this may be a read error. The chain links TRBV10-2 to TRBJ2-5; possible D gene TRBD2, 6 bases. Germline loops: CDR1 WSHSY, CDR2 SAAADI. The CDR3 consists of 14 residues. Between the trimmed V and J ends, which lost 6 bases and 4 bases, there was a span of 15 bases. CDR3 loop: CASRTGLIRETQYF. In DNA, the CDR3 is TGCGCCAGCAGGACGGGACTGATCCGAGAGACCCAGTACTTC.

The V gene is TRBV28, the J gene TRBJ1-1; D not certain. This CDR3 spans 16 amino acids. In germline, CDR1 is MDHEN, CDR2 SYDVKM. Trimming removed 3 bases at V and 3 bases at J, with 17 bases between. This chain's CDR3 is CASSLRSSSVYTEAFF. Written as DNA, the CDR3 is TGTGCCAGCAGTTTGAGGTCAAGTTCAGTCTACACTGAAGCTTTCTTT.

As to this clonotype: At one end the junction does not follow the germline gene, possibly because of a read error. The chain employs TRBV4-1 and TRBJ2-2, with 13 positions matching TRBD2. Germline V CDR1 and CDR2: MGHRA, YSYEKL. CDR3 length: 16 amino acids. CDR3 nucleotides: TGCGCCAGCAACCAACTAGCGGGGGGGCCCGAAGGGGAGCTGTTTTTT. This encodes CASNQLAGGPEGELFF.

In regard to this clonotype: The junction and the germline gene differ at one end; a read error may be behind it. This chain uses TRBV4-3 with TRBJ2-4, with unresolved D. The CDR3 consists of 14 residues. From germline, CDR1 is LGHNA and CDR2 YSLEER. The CDR3 here is CASSQIGARNIQYF. In DNA, the CDR3 is TGCGCCAGCAGCCAGATAGGAGCCAGAAACATTCAGTACTTC.

This clonotype showed up many times. V and J are TRBV4-1 and TRBJ2-5, with a tentative D call TRBD2 (6 bases). Germline V gene lookup returns CDR1 MGHRA and CDR2 YSYEKL. Trimming pared 3 bases from V and 1 base from J, leaving 18 bases between. The CDR3 has 17 residues. For the CDR3, the DNA is TGCGCCAGCAGCCAGGATCCTAACGGGGGAATCCAAGAGACCCAGTACTTC. It specifies CASSQDPNGGIQETQYF.

Comments on this clonotype: Given a much more abundant clone one base away, this may be a read error. This chain links TRBV19 with TRBJ2-1; D unresolved. This CDR3 is built from 17 residues. CDR1 and CDR2 (germline): LNHDA, SQIVND (reference sequence). The CDR3: CASSIDRSESSYNERFF. The CDR3 region has the DNA TGTGCCAGTAGTATAGATAGGAGCGAAAGCTCCTACAATGAGCGGTTCTTC.

A remark on this clonotype: This sequence may be a read error, since a much larger clone differs from it by one base. This chain uses TRBV20-1 with TRBJ1-6; a possible D gene is TRBD1 (5 bases). This CDR3 is 14 amino acids long. CDR1 is DFQATT and CDR2 is SNEGSKA in the germline V gene (reference sequence). The CDR3: CSPRLRVPNSPLHF. The CDR3 region has the DNA TGCAGTCCTAGACTCAGGGTACCTAATTCACCCCTCCACTTT.

About this clonotype itself: One end of the junction fails to match germline, which may point to a read error. This chain joins TRBV6-5 and TRBJ2-7; 10 positions agree with TRBD1. The CDR3 spans 15 residues. CDR1 MNHEY and CDR2 SVGAGI come from the germline V gene. In DNA, the CDR3 is TGCGCCAGCAGGGCCGGGACAGGGGCCTCTGGTGATCAGTACTTC. Its protein is CASRAGTGASGDQYF.